This T cell receptor (beta chain) was identified during a study of T cell repertoires and leukemia-associated antigens (dated by TCRdb to between 2018 and 2021). At the level of the whole study: Around 15 million effective reads were obtained overall, with each sample giving about 5.1 to 6.6 million read pairs and roughly 3 to 5.0 million effective reads. Using in vitro peptide stimulation of healthy T cells, the study sought to determine the antigen recognized by a TCR Vbeta21 clone earlier detected in CML patients.

Study-wide conclusions, independent of this receptor: No significant differences among the four groups were observed in the numbers of Vbeta genes (roughly 60), Jbeta genes (over twelve), VDJ rearrangements, or unique CDR3s. Direct testing of the expanded clones' antigen specificity and function was not done, and further investigation was required.

CD3+ T cells were initially rested overnight at roughly 2.7 million cells/mL in RPMI 1640 lacking fetal bovine serum. Following the manufacturer's instructions, MACS immunomagnetic beads were used to pull CD3+ T cells out of the PBMCs. TRIzol reagent was used to extract total RNA from the cultured T cells. 5' rapid amplification of cDNA ends (5'RACE) was used to amplify TCRbeta libraries from RNA. Before sequencing, Qubit, an Agilent instrument, and quantitative PCR were used to check library concentration and integrity. A commercial service provider sequenced the qualified libraries on Illumina HiSeq or MiSeq. The authors processed their data as follows. TCR sequences in each sample were identified with MiXCR version 1.8.2. For a clone to be considered qualified, a CDR3 longer than four amino acids, an in-frame nucleotide length, and the absence of a stop codon were required. A read containing the complete CDR3 structure was defined as an effective read. Expanded clones were validated by RT-PCR with 24 Vbeta primers, GeneScan spectratyping, and Sanger sequencing. The public reads were run again by TCRdb, first through fastp at Q25 and then through MiXCR, and only productive beta chains were kept. Each record represents a unique CDR3 protein, reported with the most common genes and DNA among its rows. The V and J calls, along with clone size, are taken from TCRdb and not from the paper's own processing. The sample table records more than 12,000 distinct CDR3 sequences; roughly 38% of these occur just once. Roughly 8.7% of the sample is in the top ten clones.

Trimming costs V 0 bases and J 2 bases, and their ends lie 5 bases apart. The CDR3 starts with the cysteine, ends with the phenylalanine, and has 13 residues. CDR3 DNA only is kept here, 39 bases in frame from base 1. Concerning this clonotype itself: The antigen it recognizes is unknown. Base qualities are not at hand, and no much larger clone is one base apart.

This receptor was taken from a female donor in good health. Rearrangement joined TRBV12-3 or TRBV12-4 to TRBJ2-7; the D gene remains uncertain. The sequenced sample consisted of CD3+ T cells sorted from blood and cultured. The CDR3 reads CASSLAGTYEQYF. The DNA is TGTGCCAGCAGTTTAGCGGGCACCTACGAGCAGTACTTC.